This T cell receptor (beta chain) was captured in a study of shared clonotypes between healthy human individuals. Study in general: A few men and two women, aged 18 to 49, were donors.

Per the authors' pipeline: Filtering differed for immunoSEQ, which gave only junction sequences without quality scores. The assay was immunoSEQ multiplex PCR, and TCRdb's table has in-frame clones only and misses some. V and J calls and clone size are those listed in that table; D and trimming were worked out from the DNA. The sample contains a few million clones, 85% to 95% of which appear only once. Germline lookup yields CDR1 SGHRS and CDR2 YFSETQ. This CDR3 comprises 14 residues. V lost 5 bases and J 5 bases, leaving 16 bases between the germline ends. HIV-negative, healthy adults without recent acute infections or vaccinations were the donors.

Sequencing was done on a sample of naive CD4+ T cells from PBMCs. Described subset: CD45RA+ positively selected. The origin of this receptor is a man aged 18-30 years in good health. Some clones in this sample may be carry-over from other donors' samples. J is TRBJ1-2 and V is TRBV5-1; the D gene is possibly TRBD1 (6 bases). The CDR3 DNA sequence: TGCGCCAGCAGGACAGGACCCGCTGAATATGGCTACACCTTC. It translates to CASRTGPAEYGYTF.